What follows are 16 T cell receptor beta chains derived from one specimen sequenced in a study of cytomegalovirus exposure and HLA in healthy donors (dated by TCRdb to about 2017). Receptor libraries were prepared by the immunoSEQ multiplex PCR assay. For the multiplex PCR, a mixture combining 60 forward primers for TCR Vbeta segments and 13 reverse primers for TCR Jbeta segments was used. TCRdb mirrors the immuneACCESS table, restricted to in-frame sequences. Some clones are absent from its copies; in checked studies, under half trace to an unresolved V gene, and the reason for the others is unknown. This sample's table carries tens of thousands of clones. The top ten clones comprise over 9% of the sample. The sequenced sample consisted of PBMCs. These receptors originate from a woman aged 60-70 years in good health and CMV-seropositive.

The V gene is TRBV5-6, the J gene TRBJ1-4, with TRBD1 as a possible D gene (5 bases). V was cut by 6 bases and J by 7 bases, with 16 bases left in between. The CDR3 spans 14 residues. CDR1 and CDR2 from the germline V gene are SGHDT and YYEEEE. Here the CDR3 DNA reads TGTGCCAGCAAACTGGCGGGGGATAGTGAAAAACTGTTTTTT. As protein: CASKLAGDSEKLFF. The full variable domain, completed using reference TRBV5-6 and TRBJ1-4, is DAGVTQSPTHLIKTRGQQVTLRCSPKSGHDTVSWYQQALGQGPQFIFQYYEEEERQRGNFPDRFSGHQFPNYSSELNVNALLLGDSALYLCASKLAGDSEKLFFGSGTQLSVL.

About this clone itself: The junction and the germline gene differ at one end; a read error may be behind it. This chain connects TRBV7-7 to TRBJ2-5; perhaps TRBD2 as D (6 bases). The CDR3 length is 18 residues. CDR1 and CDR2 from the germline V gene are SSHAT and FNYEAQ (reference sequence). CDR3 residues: CASSLAKTRLQAGETQYF. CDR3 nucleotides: TGTGCTAGCAGCTTAGCTAAGACCCGTCTGCAGGCGGGGGAGACCCAGTACTTC. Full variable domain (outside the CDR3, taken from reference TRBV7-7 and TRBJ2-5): GAGVSQSPRYKVTKRGQDVTLRCDPISSHATLYWYQQALGQGPEFLTYFNYEAQPDKSGLPSDRFSAERPEGSISTLTIQRTEQRDSAMYRCASSLAKTRLQAGETQYFGPGTRLLVL.

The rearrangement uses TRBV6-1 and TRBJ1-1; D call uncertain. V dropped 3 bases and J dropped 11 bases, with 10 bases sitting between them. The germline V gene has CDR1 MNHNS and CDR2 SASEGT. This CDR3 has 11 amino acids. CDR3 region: CASSDAGVAFF. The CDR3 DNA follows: TGTGCCAGCAGTGACGCCGGGGTTGCTTTCTTT.

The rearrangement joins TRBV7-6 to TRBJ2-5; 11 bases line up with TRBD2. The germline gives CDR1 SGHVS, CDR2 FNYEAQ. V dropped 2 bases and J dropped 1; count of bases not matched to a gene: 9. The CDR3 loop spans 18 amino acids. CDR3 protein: CASSLSFSSGGIQETQYF. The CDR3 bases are TGTGCCAGCAGCTTATCGTTTTCTAGCGGGGGGATCCAAGAGACCCAGTACTTC.

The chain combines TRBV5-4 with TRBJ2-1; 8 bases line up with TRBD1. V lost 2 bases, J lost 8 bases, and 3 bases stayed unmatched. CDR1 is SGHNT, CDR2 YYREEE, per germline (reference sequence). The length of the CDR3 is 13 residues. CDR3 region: CASSFTGGHEQFF. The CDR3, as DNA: TGTGCCAGCAGCTTTACAGGGGGGCATGAGCAGTTCTTC.

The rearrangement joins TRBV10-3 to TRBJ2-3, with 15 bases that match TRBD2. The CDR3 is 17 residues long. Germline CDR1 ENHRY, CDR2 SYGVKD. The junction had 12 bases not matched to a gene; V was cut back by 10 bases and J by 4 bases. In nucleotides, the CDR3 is TGTGCCACCCAGGGACTAGCGGGGGGCTGGGGGGCAGATACGCAGTATTTT. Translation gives CATQGLAGGWGADTQYF.

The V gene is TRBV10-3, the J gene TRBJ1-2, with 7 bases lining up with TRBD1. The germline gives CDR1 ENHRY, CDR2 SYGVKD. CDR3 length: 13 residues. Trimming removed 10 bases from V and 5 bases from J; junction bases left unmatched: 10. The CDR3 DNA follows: TGTGCCACCGTAGACAGGGAAGAGTATGGCTACACCTTC. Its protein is CATVDREEYGYTF.

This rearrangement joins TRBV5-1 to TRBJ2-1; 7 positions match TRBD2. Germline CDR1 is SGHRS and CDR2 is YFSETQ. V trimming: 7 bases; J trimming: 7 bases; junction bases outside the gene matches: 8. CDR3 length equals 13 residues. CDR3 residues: CASCLWEGNEQFF. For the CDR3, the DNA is TGCGCCAGCTGCCTGTGGGAGGGAAATGAGCAGTTCTTC.

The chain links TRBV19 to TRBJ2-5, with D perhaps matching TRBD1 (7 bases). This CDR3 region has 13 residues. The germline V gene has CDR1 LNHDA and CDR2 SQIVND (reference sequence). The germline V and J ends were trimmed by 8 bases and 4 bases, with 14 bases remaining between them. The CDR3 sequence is CASQGGRGETQYF. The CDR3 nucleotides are TGTGCCAGTCAGGGGGGTAGGGGAGAGACCCAGTACTTC. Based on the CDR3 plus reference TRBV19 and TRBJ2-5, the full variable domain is DGGITQSPKYLFRKEGQNVTLSCEQNLNHDAMYWYRQDPGQGLRLIYYSQIVNDFQKGDIAEGYSVSREKKESFPLTVTSAQKNPTAFYLCASQGGRGETQYFGPGTRLLVL.

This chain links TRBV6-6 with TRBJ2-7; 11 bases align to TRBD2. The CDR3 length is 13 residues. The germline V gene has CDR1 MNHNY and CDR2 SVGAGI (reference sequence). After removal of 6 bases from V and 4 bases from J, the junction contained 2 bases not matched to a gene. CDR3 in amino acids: CASRRLAGYEQYF. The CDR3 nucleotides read TGTGCCAGCAGGCGACTAGCGGGGTACGAGCAGTACTTC.

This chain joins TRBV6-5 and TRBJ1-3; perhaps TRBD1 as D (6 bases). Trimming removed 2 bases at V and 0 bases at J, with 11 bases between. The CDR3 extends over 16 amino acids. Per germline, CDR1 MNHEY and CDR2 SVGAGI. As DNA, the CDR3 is TGTGCCAGCAGTTACCGAGGGGGAAACTCTGGAAACACCATATATTTT. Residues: CASSYRGGNSGNTIYF.

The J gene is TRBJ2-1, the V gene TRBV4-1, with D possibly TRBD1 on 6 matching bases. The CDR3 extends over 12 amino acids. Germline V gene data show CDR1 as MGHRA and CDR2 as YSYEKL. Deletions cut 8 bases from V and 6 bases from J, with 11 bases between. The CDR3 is CASVGQLNEQFF. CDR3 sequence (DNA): TGCGCCAGCGTTGGACAGCTCAATGAGCAGTTCTTC.

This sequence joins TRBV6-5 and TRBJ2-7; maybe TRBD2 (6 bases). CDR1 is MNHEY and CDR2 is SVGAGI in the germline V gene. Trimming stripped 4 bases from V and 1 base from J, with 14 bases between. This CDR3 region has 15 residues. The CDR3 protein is CASSSPSGRSYEQYF. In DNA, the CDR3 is TGTGCCAGCAGTTCTCCAAGCGGGCGATCCTACGAGCAGTACTTC.

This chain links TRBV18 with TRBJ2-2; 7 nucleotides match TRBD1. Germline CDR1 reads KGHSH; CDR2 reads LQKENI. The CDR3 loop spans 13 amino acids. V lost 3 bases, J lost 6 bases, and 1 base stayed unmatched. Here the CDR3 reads CASSPQGAGELFF. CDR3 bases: TGTGCCAGCTCACCTCAGGGGGCCGGGGAGCTGTTTTTT.

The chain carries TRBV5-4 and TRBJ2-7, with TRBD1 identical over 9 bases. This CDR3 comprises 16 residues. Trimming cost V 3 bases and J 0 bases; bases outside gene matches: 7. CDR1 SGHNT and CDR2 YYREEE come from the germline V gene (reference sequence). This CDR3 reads CASSWDWDRASYEQYF. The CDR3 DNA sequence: TGTGCCAGCAGCTGGGACTGGGACAGGGCCTCCTACGAGCAGTACTTC.

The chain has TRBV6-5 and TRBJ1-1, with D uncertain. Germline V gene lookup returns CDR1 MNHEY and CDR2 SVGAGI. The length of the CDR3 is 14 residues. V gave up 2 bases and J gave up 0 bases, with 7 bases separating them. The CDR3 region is CASSYGMVNTEAFF. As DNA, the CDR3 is TGTGCCAGCAGTTACGGCATGGTGAACACTGAAGCTTTCTTT.